Listed here is a single T cell receptor beta chain. This clone has just a few counts. Its antigen is not yet known. No base quality information exists; no much larger clone differs at one position. Receptor libraries were prepared by the immunoSEQ multiplex PCR assay. To provide template for TCR sequencing, every sample had RNA extracted and reverse transcribed into cDNA. SuperScript III was used to make first-strand cDNA, primed with a 2:1 mix of oligo-dT and random hexamers. A synthetic immune receptor repertoire was used to gauge amplification bias, and whatever bias remained was removed computationally. The study's own analysis went as follows. Raw reads were preprocessed to remove errors, and CDR3 was defined by IMGT conventions from the conserved cysteine to phenylalanine. Clonality was calculated as 1 minus Shannon entropy normalized by log2 of the number of productive unique TCRs. Whether scalp clones were CD4 or CD8 was inferred by matching scalp TCRbeta sequences against CD4 and CD8 repertoires sorted from blood. Sourced from immuneACCESS, this table was stored by TCRdb with only in-frame sequences that have V and J called. A share of the clones is absent; for the studies checked, an unresolved V gene accounts for under half, and the remainder has no known explanation. V, J and clone size are taken as reported in that table, and D and trimming were inferred from the DNA itself. Recorded for this sample are approximately 100,000 clones; roughly half of them occurred a single time. The ten top clones hold around 8.5% of the sample.

PBMCs were isolated by density centrifugation and stained for CD3, CD4 and CD8, after which CD4+ and CD8+ T cells were sorted on a FACSAria. Scalp biopsies and blood samples were provided by unaffected controls. This sample is drawn from a study of CD8+ T cells in alopecia areata listed by TCRdb under 2018. Concerning the study at large: To study T cell clonal expansion in alopecia areata, the researchers applied high-throughput TCRbeta sequencing to both the C3H/HeJ mouse model and human patients. In humans, TCRbeta sequencing was performed on scalp tissue and on sorted CD4+ and CD8+ peripheral blood T cells from healthy controls and from patients with patchy or totalis/universalis alopecia areata. Clonality in the scalp was compared among normal scalp (n=4), patchy alopecia areata scalp (n=8), and alopecia totalis/universalis scalp (n=8). RNA was obtained with the PAXgene miRNA kit for fixed scalp, the miRNeasy kit for PBMCs, and the RNeasy kit for mouse skin. TCRbeta CDR3 regions were amplified by immunoSEQ multiplex PCR using 35 Vbeta forward and 13 Jbeta reverse primers. The study at large found these results: Lesional scalp, especially in alopecia totalis/universalis, showed higher clonality and more expanded CD8+ clones than normal scalp, suggesting antigenic drive. Shared TCR sequences between patients were less evident than in mice, which may be partly attributable to HLA diversity in the patient population. Unlike mouse skin, which is dominated by gammadelta T cells, normal human skin has resident alphabeta T cells that are also sequenced, and this complicates analysis of the scalp TCR repertoire.

What was sequenced was CD4+ T cells sorted from blood. This TCR was recovered from a human donor in good health.

CDR3 region: CAWSVGGVQETQYF. DNA sequence: TGTGCCTGGAGTGTGGGTGGGGTCCAAGAGACCCAGTACTTC. Recombination linked TRBV30 to TRBJ2-5, with the D gene call left open. From a lookup of the germline V gene (reference sequence), CDR1 and CDR2 are GTSNPN and SVGIG. From its cysteine to its phenylalanine, the CDR3 spans 14 amino acids. The only DNA kept is the CDR3, 42 bases in frame from the first base. The V and J ends are trimmed by 0 bases and 1 base, leaving 9 bases between them.